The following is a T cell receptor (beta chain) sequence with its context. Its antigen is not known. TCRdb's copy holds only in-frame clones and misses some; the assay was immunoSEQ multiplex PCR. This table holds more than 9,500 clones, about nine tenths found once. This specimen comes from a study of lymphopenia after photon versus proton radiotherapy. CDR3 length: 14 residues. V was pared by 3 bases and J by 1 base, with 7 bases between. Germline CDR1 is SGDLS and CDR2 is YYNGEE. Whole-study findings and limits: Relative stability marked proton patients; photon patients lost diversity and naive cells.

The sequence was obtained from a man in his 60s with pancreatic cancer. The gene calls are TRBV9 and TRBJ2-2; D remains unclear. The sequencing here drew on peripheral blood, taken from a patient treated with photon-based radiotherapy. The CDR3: CASSADVNTGELFF. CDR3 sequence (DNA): TGTGCCAGCAGCGCGGACGTGAACACCGGGGAGCTGTTTTTT.